The clone carrying this T cell receptor (beta chain) was seen repeatedly, ten times or more. Its target is not known. This specimen comes from a study of identical twins. Study-wide results and limits: There was more out-of-frame TCR alpha sharing in monozygotic twins than models estimated.

TCRdb analysed the 5' RACE reads with MiXCR anew, one entry per CDR3 protein. The data show about 250,000 distinct CDR3 sequences, 6.5% to 9.5% seen once. These records were also assigned to another study, of yellow fever vaccine responses in identical twins.

The sequenced sample consisted of CD8+ T cells sorted from blood. This receptor was taken from a young woman in good health.

CDR3: CATISEGGGGKNIQYF. Here the CDR3 DNA reads TGTGCCACCATCTCGGAGGGGGGCGGAGGCAAAAACATTCAGTACTTC. The rearrangement joins TRBV2 to TRBJ2-4; D possibly matches TRBD1 or TRBD2 (6 bases each). The CDR3 spans 16 residues. Trimming shortened V by 10 bases and J by 3 bases, and 22 bases separated the two germline ends. Germline CDR1 reads SNHLY; CDR2 reads FYNNEI.